These T cell receptor beta chains were read from a single sample in a study of blood T cell repertoires in COVID-19. Profiled with immunoSEQ multiplex PCR; TCRdb holds only in-frame clones, not every one. The sample consists of around 250,000 clones, approximately 86% of them appearing once. The sample was peripheral blood. Source of these receptors: a woman in her seventies with active or convalescent COVID-19. Each CDR3 is given with its conserved first and last residue. D genes are given only for firm matches. The listing skips clone size in some rows; elsewhere it reads once, few, many or a size class.

.	TRBV6-5	TRBJ2-1	TRBD1	CASSPRQGINEQFF	TGTGCCAGCAGTCCCCGACAGGGTATCAATGAGCAGTTCTTC
.	TRBV7-2	TRBJ2-3	TRBD2	CASSSLAGLRVDTQYF	TGTGCCAGCAGCTCTTTAGCGGGGCTTAGGGTAGATACGCAGTATTTT
.	TRBV7-2	TRBJ2-1	.	CASSLGAAHNEQFF	TGTGCCAGCAGCTTAGGCGCCGCCCACAATGAGCAGTTCTTC
.	TRBV5-8	TRBJ2-3	TRBD2	CASSLFRGGNTQYF	TGTGCCAGCAGCTTGTTTCGGGGAGGGAATACGCAGTATTTT
.	TRBV9	TRBJ2-5	TRBD2	CASSTTSGAAPETQYF	TGTGCCAGCAGCACCACTAGCGGGGCGGCTCCAGAGACCCAGTACTTC
.	TRBV5-1	TRBJ2-1	TRBD1	CASSLAGQVEQFF	TGCGCCAGCAGCTTGGCGGGACAGGTTGAGCAGTTCTTC
.	TRBV5-1	TRBJ1-4	TRBD1	CASSPGQGGEKLFF	TGCGCCAGCAGCCCGGGACAGGGAGGAGAAAAACTGTTTTTT
.	TRBV6-2/TRBV6-3	TRBJ2-7	.	CASSHSGRAYEQYF	TGTGCCAGCAGTCACTCCGGGAGAGCCTACGAGCAGTACTTC
once	TRBV7-9	TRBJ2-1	TRBD1	CASSLDRGPDNEQFF	TGTGCCAGCAGCTTAGACAGGGGGCCTGACAATGAGCAGTTCTTC
.	TRBV5-8	TRBJ2-1	TRBD1	CASSSEDRASEQFF	TGTGCCAGCAGCTCTGAAGACAGGGCGAGTGAGCAGTTCTTC
once	TRBV18	TRBJ2-7	TRBD1	CASSRQGSYEQYF	TGTGCCAGCTCAAGACAGGGCTCCTACGAGCAGTACTTC
.	TRBV19	TRBJ1-1	.	CASSSQAGEAFF	TGTGCCAGTAGTTCACAGGCTGGGGAAGCTTTCTTT
.	TRBV10-1	TRBJ2-1	TRBD1	CASSRDRGLDEQFF	TGCGCCAGCTCCCGGGACAGGGGGCTAGATGAGCAGTTCTTC
.	TRBV5-6	TRBJ1-2	TRBD1	CASSFSGQAYGYTF	TGTGCCAGCAGTTTCTCGGGACAGGCATATGGCTACACCTTC
once	TRBV27	TRBJ2-1	TRBD1	CASSKDRAMRYNEQFF	TGTGCCAGCAGCAAGGACAGGGCAATGCGATACAATGAGCAGTTCTTC
.	TRBV20-1	TRBJ1-2	.	CSASIQGGYTF	TGCAGTGCTAGCATCCAGGGAGGCTACACCTTC
.	TRBV11-2	TRBJ2-1	TRBD2	CASSSSSGGVYNEQFF	TGTGCCAGCAGCTCATCAAGTGGGGGGGTTTACAATGAGCAGTTCTTC
.	TRBV4-1	TRBJ1-3	.	CASSQEAPQGERNTIYF	TGCGCCAGCAGCCAAGAGGCCCCGCAGGGTGAGAGAAACACCATATATTTT
.	TRBV12-5	TRBJ1-2	TRBD1	CASARTGGYGYTF	TGTGCTAGTGCCCGGACAGGGGGCTATGGCTACACCTTC
.	TRBV20-1	TRBJ1-2	.	CSASFEVQGYGYTF	TGCAGTGCTAGTTTTGAGGTTCAAGGCTATGGCTACACCTTC
.	TRBV7-8	TRBJ1-1	.	CASSQRQTYTEAFF	TGTGCCAGCAGTCAACGACAGACATACACTGAAGCTTTCTTT
.	TRBV7-3	TRBJ1-1	.	CASSRDGPNLKAGTEAFF	TGTGCCAGCAGCCGAGATGGGCCTAACCTTAAAGCGGGGACTGAAGCTTTCTTT
.	TRBV24-1	TRBJ2-5	TRBD1	CATSHTGAWGETQYF	TGTGCCACCAGCCATACAGGGGCATGGGGGGAGACCCAGTACTTC
.	TRBV6-5	TRBJ1-1	TRBD1	CASSPPGGTEAFF	TGTGCCAGCAGTCCCCCAGGGGGGACTGAAGCTTTCTTT
.	TRBV12-3/TRBV12-4	TRBJ1-2	.	CASSLAGLYGYTF	TGTGCCAGCAGTTTAGCCGGACTCTATGGCTACACCTTC
.	TRBV6-2/TRBV6-3	TRBJ1-2	TRBD1	CASSRTGPSLNYGYTF	TGTGCCAGCAGCCGGACAGGTCCTTCCCTTAACTATGGCTACACCTTC
.	TRBV5-8	TRBJ2-2	.	CASSLPDTFTGELFF	TGTGCCAGCAGCTTGCCGGACACTTTCACCGGGGAGCTGTTTTTT
.	TRBV15	TRBJ2-1	.	CATRGQGNEQFF	TGTGCCACCAGGGGTCAGGGTAATGAGCAGTTCTTC
.	TRBV4-3	TRBJ1-6	TRBD1	CASSQEGDRDDSPLHF	TGCGCCAGCAGCCAAGAGGGGGACAGGGATGATTCACCCCTCCACTTT
few	TRBV11-2	TRBJ1-6	.	CASSFATGNSPLHF	TGTGCCAGCAGCTTTGCCACAGGGAATTCACCCCTCCACTTT
.	TRBV7-8	TRBJ1-2	.	CASSLQGTDGYTF	TGTGCCAGCAGCTTACAGGGTACGGATGGCTACACCTTC
.	TRBV12-3/TRBV12-4	TRBJ1-2	.	CASTPDGRYGYTF	TGTGCCAGCACCCCAGACGGGAGGTATGGCTACACCTTC
few	TRBV29-1	TRBJ2-7	.	CSVTLGDEQYF	TGCAGCGTTACGCTAGGAGACGAGCAGTACTTC
.	TRBV6-2/TRBV6-3	TRBJ1-3	.	CASSYVGDTIYF	TGTGCCAGCAGTTACGTCGGAGACACCATATATTTT
.	TRBV4-2	TRBJ2-3	.	CASSPSGGYTDTQYF	TGTGCCAGCAGCCCTTCGGGGGGCTACACAGATACGCAGTATTTT
few	TRBV2	TRBJ2-5	TRBD2	CASGVGVALGGQETQYF	TGTGCCAGCGGGGTCGGGGTCGCCCTCGGGGGGCAAGAGACCCAGTACTTC
.	TRBV28	TRBJ1-5	TRBD1	CASSVGTGSQPQHF	TGTGCCAGCAGCGTCGGGACAGGGAGTCAGCCCCAGCATTTT
.	TRBV21-1	TRBJ1-2	.	CASSKQTGQGTF	TGTGCCAGCAGCAAACAGACAGGCCAGGGGACCTTC
once	TRBV12-3/TRBV12-4	TRBJ2-1	TRBD1	CASSLGQGNEQFF	TGTGCCAGCAGTTTGGGACAGGGGAATGAGCAGTTCTTC
once	TRBV6-5	TRBJ2-1	TRBD1	CASSTRDRGYNEQFF	TGTGCCAGCAGTACCCGGGACAGGGGCTACAATGAGCAGTTCTTC
.	TRBV9	TRBJ2-1	TRBD1	CASSALGQGFVNEQFF	TGTGCCAGCAGCGCATTGGGACAGGGATTTGTCAATGAGCAGTTCTTC
.	TRBV24-1	TRBJ1-2	.	CATSEGQWGGYTF	TGTGCCACCAGCGAAGGACAGTGGGGAGGCTACACCTTC
.	TRBV11-2	TRBJ1-1	TRBD1	CASSRQGGTEAFF	TGTGCCAGCAGCCGACAGGGAGGAACTGAAGCTTTCTTT
once	TRBV5-6	TRBJ2-5	TRBD1	CASSSPWDRGLETQYF	TGTGCCAGCAGCTCGCCCTGGGACAGGGGGCTTGAGACCCAGTACTTC
many	TRBV19	TRBJ2-7	.	CASSGNRTTSSYEQYF	TGTGCCAGTAGTGGAAACAGGACTACGAGCTCCTACGAGCAGTACTTC
.	TRBV24-1	TRBJ2-7	.	CATSAGWGDEQYF	TGTGCCACCAGCGCCGGTTGGGGGGACGAGCAGTACTTC
.	TRBV7-6	TRBJ2-2	TRBD2	CASSSRTSGGGELFF	TGTGCCAGCAGCTCCCGGACTAGCGGGGGCGGGGAGCTGTTTTTT
.	TRBV6-4	TRBJ2-3	.	CASSRGGREDTQYF	TGTGCCAGCTCCCGAGGGGGGCGGGAGGATACGCAGTATTTT
.	TRBV27	TRBJ1-2	TRBD1	CASSPQGTGGGYTF	TGTGCCAGCAGTCCCCAGGGGACAGGGGGAGGCTACACCTTC